The clone carrying this T cell receptor beta chain was seen a single time. What it recognizes is unknown. Using immunoSEQ multiplex PCR, the repertoire was profiled, and TCRdb retains in-frame clones only, with some absent. The sample has roughly 56,000 clones; 89% are singletons. It was autoimmune disease history or systemic immunosuppression that excluded patients. The entry originates in a study of OX40 agonist ivuxolimab in advanced cancers. Broader study findings: Antigen targets of the expanded peripheral T cells went undetermined.

This sample comprised CD4+ or CD8+ T cells sorted from blood, obtained in a trial of the OX40 agonist ivuxolimab. The clonotype was recovered from an adult with an advanced solid tumor such as melanoma, head and neck, liver or kidney cancer.

This chain's CDR3 is CASSLLPQKETQYF. CDR3 bases: TGTGCCAGCAGTTTACTTCCGCAGAAAGAGACCCAGTACTTC. This rearrangement joins TRBV28 to TRBJ2-5; D gene unclear. In germline, CDR1 is MDHEN, CDR2 SYDVKM. The CDR3 is 14 amino acids. Trimming pared 2 bases from V and 3 bases from J, leaving 10 bases between.